The 16 T cell receptor beta chains below all came from one sample that was sequenced in a study of blood T cell repertoires in COVID-19. Sequencing used immunoSEQ multiplex PCR; TCRdb keeps in-frame clones, though not all of them. Among over 80,000 clones listed, about 80% were seen once. Sample: peripheral blood. The source is a woman between 65 and 79 years old with acute or convalescent COVID-19.

The chain is built from TRBV5-6 and TRBJ2-1; D is undetermined. The CDR3 extends over 13 amino acids. V was shortened by 0 bases and J by 5 bases, with 6 bases between the two germline ends. CDR1 and CDR2 (germline): SGHDT, YYEEEE. The CDR3 DNA follows: TGTGCCAGCAGCTTGGTACTAAACAATGAGCAGTTCTTC. It yields the protein CASSLVLNNEQFF.

The chain couples TRBV7-6 to TRBJ2-5, with 8 bases fitting TRBD2. V lost 5 bases, J lost 1 base, and 9 bases stayed unmatched. Germline lookup yields CDR1 SGHVS and CDR2 FNYEAQ. CDR3 length: 16 amino acids. CDR3 amino acids: CASSRRGSGGQETQYF. In nucleotides, the CDR3 is TGTGCCAGCAGCCGCCGTGGGAGCGGGGGCCAAGAGACCCAGTACTTC.

V and J are TRBV12-3 or TRBV12-4 and TRBJ2-4, with 7 bases fitting TRBD2. V was pared by 6 bases and J by 11 bases, with 10 bases of the junction left unmatched. The CDR3 spans 13 residues. CDR3 DNA sequence: TGTGCCAGCAGCACTAGCGCCCATAAGGTTCAGTACTTC. It specifies CASSTSAHKVQYF.

Of note for this clone: This sample also contains other DNA sequences that code for the same CDR3. J is TRBJ1-2 and V is TRBV10-2; maybe TRBD1 (6 bases). Germline V gene data show CDR1 as WSHSY and CDR2 as SAAADI. The V and J ends lost 2 bases and 5 bases respectively, with 6 bases between them. The CDR3 totals 12 residues. In DNA, the CDR3 is TGCGCCAGCAGTGAGAGGGGGTATGGCTACACCTTC. Translating it yields CASSERGYGYTF.

J is TRBJ2-7 and V is TRBV25-1; D might be TRBD2 (6 bases). Trimming pared 3 bases from V and 9 bases from J, leaving 21 bases between. Per germline, CDR1 MGHDK and CDR2 SYGVNS. This CDR3 region has 15 residues. In nucleotides, the CDR3 is TGTGCCAGCAGTGACCAACCCGGGGGTTCTTTCGTGCAGTACTTC. Translating gives CASSDQPGGSFVQYF.

The rearrangement joins TRBV18 to TRBJ1-1, with D perhaps matching TRBD1 (6 bases). Trimming left V 4 bases short and J 6 bases short, with 18 bases between. Germline V gene sequence: CDR1 KGHSH, CDR2 LQKENI. The CDR3 consists of 15 residues. CDR3 region: CASSRDTPPGAEAFF. The CDR3 bases are TGTGCCAGCTCACGGGACACCCCACCTGGTGCTGAAGCTTTCTTT.

The chain is built from TRBV30 and TRBJ2-7; a possible D gene is TRBD1 (5 bases). Trimming left V 4 bases short and J 4 bases short, with 11 bases between. CDR3 size: 12 residues. Per germline, CDR1 GTSNPN and CDR2 SVGIG (reference sequence). The CDR3: CAWIGDSYEQYF. CDR3 DNA sequence: TGTGCCTGGATAGGGGATTCGTACGAGCAGTACTTC.

The V gene is TRBV6-6, the J gene TRBJ1-1; TRBD1 aligns across 7 bases. Germline V gene sequence: CDR1 MNHNY, CDR2 SVGAGI (reference sequence). J gave up 5 bases and V 6 bases, and 6 bases lay outside the gene matches. This CDR3 is built from 13 residues. The CDR3 DNA follows: TGTGCCAGCAGAACAAGGGGGCGGACTGAAGCTTTCTTT. Its protein product is CASRTRGRTEAFF.

V usage is TRBV9 and J usage is TRBJ2-7; D is perhaps TRBD1 (5 bases). Looked up from germline, CDR1 is SGDLS and CDR2 is YYNGEE. V shed 1 base and J shed 6 bases, with 11 bases lying between them. This CDR3 is built from 13 residues. CDR3 in DNA: TGTGCCAGCAGCGTACGCAGGGATGGCGAGCAGTACTTC. Amino acids: CASSVRRDGEQYF.

The genes are TRBV5-4 and TRBJ2-3; D possibly corresponds to TRBD1 (5 bases). Germline V CDR1 and CDR2: SGHNT, YYREEE (reference sequence). The CDR3 contains 14 residues. V was trimmed by 3 bases and J by 2 bases, leaving 10 bases between them. CDR3 sequence: CASSSTGPTDTQYF. The CDR3 nucleotides are TGTGCCAGCAGCTCCACAGGCCCCACAGATACGCAGTATTTT.

The genes are TRBV7-6 and TRBJ1-6; D is possibly TRBD1 (5 bases). From germline, CDR1 is SGHVS and CDR2 FNYEAQ. The CDR3 has 15 residues. Trimming cost V 6 bases and J 10 bases, with 19 bases left between them. The CDR3 is CASSPGLAGGSPLHF. CDR3 bases: TGTGCCAGCAGTCCTGGACTTGCTGGGGGGTCACCCCTCCACTTT.

The chain is built from TRBV15 and TRBJ1-1, with TRBD1 matching 7 bases. CDR1 LNHNV and CDR2 YYDKDF come from the germline V gene (reference sequence). This CDR3 contains 14 residues. Trimming cost V 3 bases and J 2 bases; bases outside gene matches: 3. CDR3 nucleotide sequence: TGTGCCACCAGCAGGGGGACAGATAACACTGAAGCTTTCTTT. This codes for CATSRGTDNTEAFF.

This chain uses TRBV12-3 or TRBV12-4 with TRBJ2-5; 7 bases match TRBD1. This CDR3 comprises 13 residues. V lost 7 bases, J lost 3 bases, and 5 bases stayed unmatched. CDR3 residues: CASTTTGKETQYF. As DNA, the CDR3 is TGTGCCAGCACCACGACAGGGAAAGAGACCCAGTACTTC.

This clone was counted a single time. The chain is built from TRBV9 and TRBJ1-1; a possible D gene is TRBD1 (6 bases). CDR3 length: 13 residues. Germline V gives CDR1 SGDLS, CDR2 YYNGEE. The ends were cut back, 8 bases at V and 1 base at J, with 12 bases in the middle. This CDR3 reads CASTGHPNTEAFF. The CDR3 coding sequence is TGTGCCAGTACGGGACACCCGAACACTGAAGCTTTCTTT.

The chain is built from TRBV2 and TRBJ2-1, with D possibly TRBD1 on 6 matching bases. The germline gives CDR1 SNHLY, CDR2 FYNNEI. V gave up 1 base and J gave up 3 bases, with 10 bases separating them. The CDR3 totals 15 residues. CDR3 bases: TGTGCCAGCAGTGAAGACAGGGCGATCTACAATGAGCAGTTCTTC. The encoded protein is CASSEDRAIYNEQFF.

V is TRBV2 and J is TRBJ1-6, with 8 bases fitting TRBD1. The germline V gene encodes CDR1 SNHLY and CDR2 FYNNEI. This CDR3 has 17 residues. J was trimmed by 7 bases and V by 6 bases; bases with no gene match: 14. The CDR3: CASRAATGGFPNSPLHF. DNA of the CDR3: TGTGCCAGCAGGGCAGCAACAGGGGGGTTCCCGAATTCACCCCTCCACTTT.